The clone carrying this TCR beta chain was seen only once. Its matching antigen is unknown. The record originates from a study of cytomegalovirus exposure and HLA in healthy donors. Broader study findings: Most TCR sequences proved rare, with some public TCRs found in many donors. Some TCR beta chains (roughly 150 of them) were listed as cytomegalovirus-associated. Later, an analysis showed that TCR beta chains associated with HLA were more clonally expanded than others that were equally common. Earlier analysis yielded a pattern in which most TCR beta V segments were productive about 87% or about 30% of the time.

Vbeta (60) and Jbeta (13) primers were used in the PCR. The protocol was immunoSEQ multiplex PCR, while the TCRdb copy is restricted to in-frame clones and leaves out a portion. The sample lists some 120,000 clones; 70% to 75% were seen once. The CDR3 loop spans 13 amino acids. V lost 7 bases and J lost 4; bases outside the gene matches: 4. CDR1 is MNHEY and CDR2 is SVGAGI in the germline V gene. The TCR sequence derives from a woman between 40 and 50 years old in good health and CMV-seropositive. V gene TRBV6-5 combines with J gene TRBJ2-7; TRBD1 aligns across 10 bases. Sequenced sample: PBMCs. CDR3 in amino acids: CASTSGQGYEQYF. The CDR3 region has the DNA TGTGCCAGCACCTCGGGACAGGGGTACGAGCAGTACTTC.